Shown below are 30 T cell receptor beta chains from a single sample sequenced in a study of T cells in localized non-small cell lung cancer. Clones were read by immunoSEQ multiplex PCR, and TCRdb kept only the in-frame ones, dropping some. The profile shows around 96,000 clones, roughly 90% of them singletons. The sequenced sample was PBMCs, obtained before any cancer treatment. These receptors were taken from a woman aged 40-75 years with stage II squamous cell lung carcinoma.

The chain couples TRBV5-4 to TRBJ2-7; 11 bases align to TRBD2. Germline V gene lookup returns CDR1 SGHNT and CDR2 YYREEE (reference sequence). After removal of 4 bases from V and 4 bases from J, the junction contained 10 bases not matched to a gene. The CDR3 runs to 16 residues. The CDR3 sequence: CASSPGVAGGPYEQYF. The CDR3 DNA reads TGTGCCAGCAGCCCCGGGGTAGCGGGAGGGCCGTACGAGCAGTACTTC.

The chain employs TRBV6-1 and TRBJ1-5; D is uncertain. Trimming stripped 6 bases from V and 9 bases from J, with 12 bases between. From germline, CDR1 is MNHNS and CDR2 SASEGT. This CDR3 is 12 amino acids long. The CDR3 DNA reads TGTGCCAGCAGGACCGGTTCTCTGCCCCAGCATTTT. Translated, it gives CASRTGSLPQHF.

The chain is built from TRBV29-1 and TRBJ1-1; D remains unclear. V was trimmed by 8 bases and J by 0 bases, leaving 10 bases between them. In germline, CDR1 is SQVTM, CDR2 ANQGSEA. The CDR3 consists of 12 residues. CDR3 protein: CSSRYLNTEAFF. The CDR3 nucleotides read TGCAGCTCTAGGTATCTGAACACTGAAGCTTTCTTT.

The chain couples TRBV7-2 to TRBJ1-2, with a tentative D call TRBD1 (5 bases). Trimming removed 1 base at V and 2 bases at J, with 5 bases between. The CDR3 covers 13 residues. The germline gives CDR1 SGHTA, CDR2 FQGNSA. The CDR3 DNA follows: TGTGCCAGCAGCTTAGGGGGGAACTATGGCTACACCTTC. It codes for CASSLGGNYGYTF.

For the CDR3, the DNA is TGCGCCAGCAGCCCCTTTGAAGGGATGAACACTGAAGCTTTCTTT. It translates to CASSPFEGMNTEAFF. This chain uses TRBV5-1 with TRBJ1-1; D unclear. This CDR3 spans 15 amino acids. The V end was cut by 4 bases, the J end by 0 bases, with 13 bases between. Per the germline V gene, CDR1 is SGHRS and CDR2 is YFSETQ.

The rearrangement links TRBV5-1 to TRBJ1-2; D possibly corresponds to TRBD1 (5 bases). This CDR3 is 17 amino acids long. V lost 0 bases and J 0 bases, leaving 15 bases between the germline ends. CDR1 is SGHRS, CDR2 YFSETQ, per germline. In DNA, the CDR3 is TGCGCCAGCAGCTTGGGAGGCAGGGAGGTAGCTAACTATGGCTACACCTTC. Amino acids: CASSLGGREVANYGYTF.

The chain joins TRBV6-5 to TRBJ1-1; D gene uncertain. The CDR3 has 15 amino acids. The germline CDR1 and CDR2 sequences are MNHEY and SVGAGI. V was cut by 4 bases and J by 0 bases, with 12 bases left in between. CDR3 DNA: TGTGCCAGCAGTTCCCCCCCAGCCATGAACACTGAAGCTTTCTTT. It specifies CASSSPPAMNTEAFF.

The CDR3 spells CASSEGLGGNIQYF. For the CDR3, the DNA is TGCGCCAGCAGTGAGGGGCTTGGGGGGAACATTCAGTACTTC. The chain couples TRBV5-1 to TRBJ2-4, with D possibly TRBD2 on 6 matching bases. V was clipped by 5 bases and J by 7 bases, with 16 bases between them. This CDR3 region has 14 residues. CDR1 is SGHRS and CDR2 is YFSETQ in the germline V gene.

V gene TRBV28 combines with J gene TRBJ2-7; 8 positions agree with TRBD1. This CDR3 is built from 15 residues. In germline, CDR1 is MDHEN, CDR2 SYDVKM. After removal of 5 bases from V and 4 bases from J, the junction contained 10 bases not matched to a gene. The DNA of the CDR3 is TGTGCCAGCAGTCCCCGGACAGGGAAAAGGTACGAGCAGTACTTC. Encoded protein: CASSPRTGKRYEQYF.

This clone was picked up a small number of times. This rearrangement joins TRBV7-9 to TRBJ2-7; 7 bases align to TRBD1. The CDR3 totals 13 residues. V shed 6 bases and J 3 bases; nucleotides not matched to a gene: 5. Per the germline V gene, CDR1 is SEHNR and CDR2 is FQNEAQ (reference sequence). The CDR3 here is CASRPTGVYEQYF. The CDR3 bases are TGTGCCAGCAGACCTACAGGGGTCTACGAGCAGTACTTC.

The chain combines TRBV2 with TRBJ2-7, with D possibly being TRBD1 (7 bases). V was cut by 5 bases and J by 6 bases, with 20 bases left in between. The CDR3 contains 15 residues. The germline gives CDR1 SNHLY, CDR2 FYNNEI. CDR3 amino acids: CASSSRQGGLGEQYF. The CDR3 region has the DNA TGTGCCAGCAGTTCCCGACAGGGAGGTCTAGGCGAGCAGTACTTC.

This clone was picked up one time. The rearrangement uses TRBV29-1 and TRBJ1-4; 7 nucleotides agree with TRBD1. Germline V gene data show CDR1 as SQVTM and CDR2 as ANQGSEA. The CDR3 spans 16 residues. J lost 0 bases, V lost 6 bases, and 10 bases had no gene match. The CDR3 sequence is CSVLSRDRSTNEKLFF. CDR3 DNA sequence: TGCAGCGTACTCAGCAGGGACAGATCAACTAATGAAAAACTGTTTTTT.

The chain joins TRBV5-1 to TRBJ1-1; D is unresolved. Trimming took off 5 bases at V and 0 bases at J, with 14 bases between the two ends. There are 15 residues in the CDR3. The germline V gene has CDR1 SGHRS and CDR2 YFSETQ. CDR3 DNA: TGCGCCAGCAGTTTCCAGACAACAGTGAACACTGAAGCTTTCTTT. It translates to CASSFQTTVNTEAFF.

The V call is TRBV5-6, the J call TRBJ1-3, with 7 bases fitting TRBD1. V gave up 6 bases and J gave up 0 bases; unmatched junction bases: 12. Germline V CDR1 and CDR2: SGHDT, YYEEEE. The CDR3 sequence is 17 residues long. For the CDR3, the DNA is TGTGCCAGCACCATACTGACAGGGAGTCTCTCTGGAAACACCATATATTTT. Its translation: CASTILTGSLSGNTIYF.

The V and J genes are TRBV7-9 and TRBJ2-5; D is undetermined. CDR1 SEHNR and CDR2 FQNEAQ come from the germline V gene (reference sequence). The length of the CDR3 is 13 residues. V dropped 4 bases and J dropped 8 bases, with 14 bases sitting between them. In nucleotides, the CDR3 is TGTGCCAGCAGCTCCTTGTTGACCTCAACCCAGTACTTC. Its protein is CASSSLLTSTQYF.

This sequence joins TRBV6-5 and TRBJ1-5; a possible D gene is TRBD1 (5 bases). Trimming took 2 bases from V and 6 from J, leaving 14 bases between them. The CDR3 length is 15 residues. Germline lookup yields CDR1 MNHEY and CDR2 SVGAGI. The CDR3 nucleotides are TGTGCCAGCAGTTACGGGCAGGGAACCGGTCAGCCCCAGCATTTT. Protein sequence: CASSYGQGTGQPQHF.

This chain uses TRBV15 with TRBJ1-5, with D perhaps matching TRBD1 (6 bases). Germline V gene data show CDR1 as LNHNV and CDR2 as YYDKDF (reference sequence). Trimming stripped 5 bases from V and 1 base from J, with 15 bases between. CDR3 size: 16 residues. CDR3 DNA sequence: TGTGCCACCAGCCGGAGCCAGGGGAGAAGCAATCAGCCCCAGCATTTT. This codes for CATSRSQGRSNQPQHF.

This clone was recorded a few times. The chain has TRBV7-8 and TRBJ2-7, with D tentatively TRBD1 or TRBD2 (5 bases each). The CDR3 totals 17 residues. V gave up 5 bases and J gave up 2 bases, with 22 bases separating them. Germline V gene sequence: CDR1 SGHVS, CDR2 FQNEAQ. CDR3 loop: CASSPPEEGPRPYEQYF. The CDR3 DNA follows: TGTGCCAGCAGCCCCCCGGAAGAGGGGCCGCGTCCCTACGAGCAGTACTTC.

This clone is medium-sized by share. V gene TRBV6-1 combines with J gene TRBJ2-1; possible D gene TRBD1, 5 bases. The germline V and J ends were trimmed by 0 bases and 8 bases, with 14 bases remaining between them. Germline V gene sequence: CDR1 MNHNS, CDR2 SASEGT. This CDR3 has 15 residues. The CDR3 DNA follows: TGTGCCAGCAGTGAAGCGATAGGGGATTGGTATGAGCAGTTCTTC. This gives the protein CASSEAIGDWYEQFF.

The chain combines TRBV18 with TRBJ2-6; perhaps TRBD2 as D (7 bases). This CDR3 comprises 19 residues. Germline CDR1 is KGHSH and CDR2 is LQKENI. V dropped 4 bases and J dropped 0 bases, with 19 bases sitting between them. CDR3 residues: CASSRFRSGGDSGANVLTF. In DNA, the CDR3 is TGTGCCAGCTCACGCTTTCGTTCGGGGGGCGACTCTGGGGCCAACGTCCTGACTTTC.

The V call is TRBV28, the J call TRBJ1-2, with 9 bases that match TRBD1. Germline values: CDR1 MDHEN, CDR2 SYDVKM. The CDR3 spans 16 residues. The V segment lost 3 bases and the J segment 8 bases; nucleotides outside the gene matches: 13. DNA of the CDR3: TGTGCCAGCAGTTTGACAGGGGGAAATCAGAATGGGGGCTACACCTTC. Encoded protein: CASSLTGGNQNGGYTF.

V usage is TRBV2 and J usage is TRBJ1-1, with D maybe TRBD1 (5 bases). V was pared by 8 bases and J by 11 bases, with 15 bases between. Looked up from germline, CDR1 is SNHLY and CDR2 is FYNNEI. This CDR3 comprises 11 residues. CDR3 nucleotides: TGTGCCAGCGAGGGAGGGTGGGGGGCTTTCTTT. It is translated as CASEGGWGAFF.

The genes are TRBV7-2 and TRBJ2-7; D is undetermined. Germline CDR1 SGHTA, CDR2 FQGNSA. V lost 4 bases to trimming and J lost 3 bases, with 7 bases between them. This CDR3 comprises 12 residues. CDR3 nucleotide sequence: TGTGCCAGCAGCTCCAGCCTCTACGAGCAGTACTTC. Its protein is CASSSSLYEQYF.

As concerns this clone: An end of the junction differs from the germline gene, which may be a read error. The CDR3 DNA sequence: TGCGCCAGCAGGGCTAATTCCTTCGAGCAGTACTTC. Translating gives CASRANSFEQYF. V is TRBV10-2 and J is TRBJ2-7, with no clear D. The CDR3 has 12 amino acids. CDR1 is WSHSY and CDR2 is SAAADI in the germline V gene.

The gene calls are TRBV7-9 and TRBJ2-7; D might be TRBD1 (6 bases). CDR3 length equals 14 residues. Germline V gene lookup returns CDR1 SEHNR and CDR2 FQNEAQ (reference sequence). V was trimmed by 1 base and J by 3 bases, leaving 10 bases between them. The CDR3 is CASSLGQGYYEQYF. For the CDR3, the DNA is TGTGCCAGCAGCTTAGGCCAGGGGTACTACGAGCAGTACTTC.

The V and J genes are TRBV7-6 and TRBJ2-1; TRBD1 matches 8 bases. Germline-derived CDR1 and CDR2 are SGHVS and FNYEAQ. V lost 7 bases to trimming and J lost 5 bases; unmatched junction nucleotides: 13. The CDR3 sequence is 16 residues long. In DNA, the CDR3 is TGTGCCAGCACGATAACAGGGGGAGGCCCAAACAATGAGCAGTTCTTC. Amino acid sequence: CASTITGGGPNNEQFF.

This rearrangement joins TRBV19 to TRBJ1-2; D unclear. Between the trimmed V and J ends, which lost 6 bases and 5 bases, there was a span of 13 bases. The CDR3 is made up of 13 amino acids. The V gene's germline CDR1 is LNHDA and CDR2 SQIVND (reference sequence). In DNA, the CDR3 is TGTGCCAGTAGGGGTTTAGGCCTATATGGCTACACCTTC. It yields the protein CASRGLGLYGYTF. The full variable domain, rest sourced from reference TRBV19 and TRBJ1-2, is DGGITQSPKYLFRKEGQNVTLSCEQNLNHDAMYWYRQDPGQGLRLIYYSQIVNDFQKGDIAEGYSVSREKKESFPLTVTSAQKNPTAFYLCASRGLGLYGYTFGSGTRLTVV.

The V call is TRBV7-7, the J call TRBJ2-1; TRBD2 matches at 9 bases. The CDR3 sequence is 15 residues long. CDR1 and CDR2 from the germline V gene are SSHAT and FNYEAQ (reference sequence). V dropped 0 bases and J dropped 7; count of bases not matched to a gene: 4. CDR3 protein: CASSLASGSTNEQFF. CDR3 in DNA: TGTGCCAGCAGCTTAGCTAGCGGGAGTACTAATGAGCAGTTCTTC.

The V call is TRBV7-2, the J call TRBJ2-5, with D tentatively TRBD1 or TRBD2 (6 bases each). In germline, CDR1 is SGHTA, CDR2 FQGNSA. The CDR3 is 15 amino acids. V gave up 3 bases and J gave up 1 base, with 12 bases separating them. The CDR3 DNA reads TGTGCCAGCAGCTTCGGGGGCGACCCCCAAGAGACCCAGTACTTC. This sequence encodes CASSFGGDPQETQYF. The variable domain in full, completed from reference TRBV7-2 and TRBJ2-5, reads GAGVSQSPSNKVTEKGKDVELRCDPISGHTALYWYRQSLGQGLEFLIYFQGNSAPDKSGLPSDRFSAERTGGSVSTLTIQRTQQEDSAVYLCASSFGGDPQETQYFGPGTRLLVL.

CDR3 residues: CASSQDVPVGTEAFF. The CDR3 DNA reads as TGCGCCAGCAGCCAAGATGTTCCGGTGGGAACTGAAGCTTTCTTT. The chain recombines TRBV4-1 with TRBJ1-1; D is undetermined. The CDR3 runs to 15 residues. V was shortened by 0 bases and J by 5 bases, with 13 bases between the two germline ends. In germline, CDR1 is MGHRA, CDR2 YSYEKL.